A single sample is the source of the 6 T cell receptor beta chains below, sequenced in a study of CDR3 diversity in severe acne. TCRdb re-called the PCR reads through MiXCR, storing one row per CDR3 protein. The sample holds approximately 77,000 distinct CDR3 sequences, roughly 49% seen once. What was sequenced was blood. Source of these receptors: a male donor with severe acne vulgaris.

This chain uses TRBV10-3 with TRBJ1-5; D may be TRBD1 (5 bases). From germline, CDR1 is ENHRY and CDR2 SYGVKD. This CDR3 contains 13 residues. With 10 bases removed from V and 0 bases from J, the gap between germline ends came to 10 bases. The CDR3 DNA is TGTGCCAGCGGGGCTGATAGCAATCAGCCCCAGCATTTT. Translated, it gives CASGADSNQPQHF.

The table lists this clonotype with many counts. One end of the junction is discordant with germline, which a read error may explain. The rearrangement joins TRBV5-1 to TRBJ2-5; 9 bases agree with TRBD1. The CDR3 spans 16 residues. Germline V gene lookup returns CDR1 SGHRS and CDR2 YFSETQ. The CDR3 loop reads CVSSKQGAAARETQYF. The CDR3, as DNA: TGCGTCAGCAGCAAACAGGGGGCGGCTGCCCGAGAGACCCAGTACTTC.

The chain links TRBV15 to TRBJ2-3, with 7 bases matching TRBD2. V trimming: 0 bases; J trimming: 2 bases; junction bases outside the gene matches: 20. The germline gives CDR1 LNHNV, CDR2 YYDKDF (reference sequence). The CDR3 totals 21 residues. The CDR3 DNA is TGTGCCACCAGCAGAGATAGGCCTAGCGGCAGATATCCCCATCTCACAGATACGCAGTATTTT. This gives the protein CATSRDRPSGRYPHLTDTQYF.

This chain joins TRBV28 and TRBJ2-1, with 8 bases fitting TRBD2. This CDR3 has 14 amino acids. After removal of 7 bases from V and 2 bases from J, the junction contained 4 bases not matched to a gene. In germline, CDR1 is MDHEN, CDR2 SYDVKM. CDR3 residues: CASKFGGAYNEQFF. CDR3 sequence (DNA): TGTGCCAGCAAGTTCGGGGGGGCCTACAATGAGCAGTTCTTC.

The chain links TRBV20-1 to TRBJ2-7; no definite D call. V was clipped by 3 bases and J by 3 bases, with 9 bases between them. Germline CDR1 reads DFQATT; CDR2 reads SNEGSKA (reference sequence). CDR3 length: 12 residues. DNA of the CDR3: TGCAGTGCTAGTCGTCAAGACTACGAGCAGTACTTC. Protein product: CSASRQDYEQYF.

This clonotype showed up many times. A much larger clone differs from this one at a single base, so this may be a read error. The rearrangement links TRBV5-1 to TRBJ2-6; 10 bases are a match to TRBD2. Trimming cost V 10 bases and J 4 bases; bases outside gene matches: 11. Looked up from germline, CDR1 is SGHRS and CDR2 is YFSETQ. This CDR3 has 16 residues. The CDR3 bases are TGCGCCGGCCTCAGCGGGAGGGCGACCGGGGCCAACGTCCTGACTTTC. This gives the protein CAGLSGRATGANVLTF. Full variable domain (rest looked up from reference TRBV5-1 and TRBJ2-6): KAGVTQTPRYLIKTRGQQVTLSCSPISGHRSVSWYQQTPGQGLQFLFEYFSETQRNKGNFPGRFSGRQFSNSRSEMNVSTLELGDSALYLCAGLSGRATGANVLTFGAGSRLTVL.